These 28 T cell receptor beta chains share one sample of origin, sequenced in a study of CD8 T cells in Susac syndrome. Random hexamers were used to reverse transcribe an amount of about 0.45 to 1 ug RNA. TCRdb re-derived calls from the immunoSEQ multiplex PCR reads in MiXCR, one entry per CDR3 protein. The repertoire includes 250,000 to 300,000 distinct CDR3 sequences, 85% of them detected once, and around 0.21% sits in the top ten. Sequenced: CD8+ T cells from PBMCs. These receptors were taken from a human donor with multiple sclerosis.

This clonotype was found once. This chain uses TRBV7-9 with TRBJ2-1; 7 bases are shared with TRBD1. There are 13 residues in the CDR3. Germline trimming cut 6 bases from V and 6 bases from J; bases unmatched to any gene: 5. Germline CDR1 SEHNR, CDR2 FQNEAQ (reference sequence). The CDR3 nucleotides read TGTGCCAGCAGGGGTCCAGGGGGCAATGAGCAGTTCTTC. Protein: CASRGPGGNEQFF.

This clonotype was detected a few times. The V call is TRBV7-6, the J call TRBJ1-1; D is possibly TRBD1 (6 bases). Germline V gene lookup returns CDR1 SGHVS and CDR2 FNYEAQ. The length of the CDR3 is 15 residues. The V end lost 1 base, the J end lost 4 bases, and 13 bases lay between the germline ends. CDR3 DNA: TGTGCCAGCAGCTTAGATCCGGGGGCTAGCACTGAAGCTTTCTTT. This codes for CASSLDPGASTEAFF.

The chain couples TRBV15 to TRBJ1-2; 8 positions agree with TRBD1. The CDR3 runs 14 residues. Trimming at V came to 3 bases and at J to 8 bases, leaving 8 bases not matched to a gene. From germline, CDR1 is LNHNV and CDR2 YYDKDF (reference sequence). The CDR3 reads CATSRANDRGGYTF. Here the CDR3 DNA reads TGTGCCACCAGCAGGGCAAATGACAGGGGAGGCTACACCTTC.

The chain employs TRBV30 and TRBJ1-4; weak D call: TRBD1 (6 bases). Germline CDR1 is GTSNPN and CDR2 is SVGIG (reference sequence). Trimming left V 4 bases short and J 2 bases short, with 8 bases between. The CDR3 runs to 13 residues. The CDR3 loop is CAWTGATNEKLFF. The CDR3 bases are TGTGCCTGGACAGGGGCGACTAATGAAAAACTGTTTTTT.

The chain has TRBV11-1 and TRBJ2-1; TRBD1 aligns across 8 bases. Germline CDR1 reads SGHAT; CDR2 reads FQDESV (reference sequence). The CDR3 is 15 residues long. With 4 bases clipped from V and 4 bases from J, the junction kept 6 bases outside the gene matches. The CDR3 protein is CASSSTGVLYNEQFF. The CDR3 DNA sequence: TGTGCCAGCAGCTCGACAGGGGTCCTATACAATGAGCAGTTCTTC.

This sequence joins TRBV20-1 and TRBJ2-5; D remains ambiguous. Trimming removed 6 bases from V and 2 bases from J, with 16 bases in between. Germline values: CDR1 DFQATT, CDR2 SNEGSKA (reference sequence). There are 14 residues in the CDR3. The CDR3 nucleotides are TGCAGTGCACCCCCACGCCCATCACAAGAGACCCAGTACTTC. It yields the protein CSAPPRPSQETQYF.

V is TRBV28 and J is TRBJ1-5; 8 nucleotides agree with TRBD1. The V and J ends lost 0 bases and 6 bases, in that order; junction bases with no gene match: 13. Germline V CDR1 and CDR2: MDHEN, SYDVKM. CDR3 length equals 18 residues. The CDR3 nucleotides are TGTGCCAGCAGTTTATGGGGGGGCCTTGGGACAGGAACTCAGCCCCAGCATTTT. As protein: CASSLWGGLGTGTQPQHF.

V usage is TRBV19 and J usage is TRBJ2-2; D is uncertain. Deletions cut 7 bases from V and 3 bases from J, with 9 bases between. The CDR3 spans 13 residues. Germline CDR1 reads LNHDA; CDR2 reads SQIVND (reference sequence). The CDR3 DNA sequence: TGTGCCAGTAAGAATAAGGACACCGGGGAGCTGTTTTTT. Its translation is CASKNKDTGELFF. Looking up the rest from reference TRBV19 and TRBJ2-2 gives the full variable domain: DGGITQSPKYLFRKEGQNVTLSCEQNLNHDAMYWYRQDPGQGLRLIYYSQIVNDFQKGDIAEGYSVSREKKESFPLTVTSAQKNPTAFYLCASKNKDTGELFFGEGSRLTVL.

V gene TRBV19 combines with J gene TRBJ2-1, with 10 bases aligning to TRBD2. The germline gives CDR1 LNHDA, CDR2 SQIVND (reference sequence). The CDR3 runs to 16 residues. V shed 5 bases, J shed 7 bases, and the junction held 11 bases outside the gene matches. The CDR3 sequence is CASSPSGSMIGNEQFF. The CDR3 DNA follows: TGTGCCAGTAGTCCTAGCGGGAGTATGATCGGGAATGAGCAGTTCTTC.

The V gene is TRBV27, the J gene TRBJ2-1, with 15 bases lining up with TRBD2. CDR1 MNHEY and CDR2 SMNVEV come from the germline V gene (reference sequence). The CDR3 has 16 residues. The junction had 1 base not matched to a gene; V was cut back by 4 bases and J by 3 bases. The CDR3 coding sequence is TGTGCCAGCAGTTCGGGACTAGCGGGAGGCTACAATGAGCAGTTCTTC. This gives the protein CASSSGLAGGYNEQFF.

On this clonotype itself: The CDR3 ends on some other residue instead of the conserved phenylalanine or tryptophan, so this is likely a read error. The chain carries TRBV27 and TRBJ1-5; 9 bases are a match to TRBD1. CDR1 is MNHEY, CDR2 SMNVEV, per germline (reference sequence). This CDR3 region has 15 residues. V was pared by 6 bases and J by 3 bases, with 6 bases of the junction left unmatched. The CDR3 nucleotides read TGTGCCAGCAGGGGGGGACAGGGTGACAATCAGCCCCAGCATTAT. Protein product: CASRGGQGDNQPQHY.

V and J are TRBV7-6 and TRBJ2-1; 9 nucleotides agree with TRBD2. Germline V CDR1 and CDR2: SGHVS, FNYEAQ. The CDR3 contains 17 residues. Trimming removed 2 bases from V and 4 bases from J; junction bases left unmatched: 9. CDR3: CASSLSAGGPLYNEQFF. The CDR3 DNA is TGTGCCAGCAGCTTATCCGCGGGAGGGCCTTTATACAATGAGCAGTTCTTC.

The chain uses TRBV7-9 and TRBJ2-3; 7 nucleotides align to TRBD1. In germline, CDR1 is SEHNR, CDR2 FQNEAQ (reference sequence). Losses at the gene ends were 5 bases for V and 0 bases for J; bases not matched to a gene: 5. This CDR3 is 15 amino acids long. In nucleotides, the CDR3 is TGTGCCAGCAGCGGAGGACAGGCTAGCACAGATACGCAGTATTTT. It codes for CASSGGQASTDTQYF.

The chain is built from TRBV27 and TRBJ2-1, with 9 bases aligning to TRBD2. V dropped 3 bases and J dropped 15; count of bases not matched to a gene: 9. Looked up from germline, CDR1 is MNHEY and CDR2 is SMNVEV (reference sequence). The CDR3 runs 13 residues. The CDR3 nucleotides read TGTGCCAGCAGTTTGCGACTAGCGGAAATGGGGTTCTTC. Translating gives CASSLRLAEMGFF.

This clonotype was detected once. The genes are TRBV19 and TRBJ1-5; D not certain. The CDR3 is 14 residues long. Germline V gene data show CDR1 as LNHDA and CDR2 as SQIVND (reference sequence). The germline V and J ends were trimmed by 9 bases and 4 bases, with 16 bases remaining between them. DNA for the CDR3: TGTGCCAGCGGAGTGGAACAGAGTAATCAGCCCCAGCATTTT. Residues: CASGVEQSNQPQHF.

The CDR3 loop is CSAGWDQPQHF. In DNA form, the CDR3 reads TGCAGTGCCGGCTGGGATCAGCCCCAGCATTTT. This chain joins TRBV20-1 and TRBJ1-5; D remains unclear. The CDR3 runs 11 residues. Germline V gives CDR1 DFQATT, CDR2 SNEGSKA (reference sequence). Deletions cut 6 bases from V and 5 bases from J, with 8 bases between.

The CDR3 coding sequence is TGCGCCAGCAGCACCTACAGGGCTCAAGAGACCCAGTACTTC. Protein sequence: CASSTYRAQETQYF. This chain links TRBV5-1 with TRBJ2-5; the D gene is possibly TRBD1 (6 bases). V was trimmed by 4 bases and J by 2 bases, leaving 12 bases between them. The CDR3 totals 14 residues. Germline lookup yields CDR1 SGHRS and CDR2 YFSETQ. The full variable domain, its missing parts supplied by reference TRBV5-1 and TRBJ2-5, is KAGVTQTPRYLIKTRGQQVTLSCSPISGHRSVSWYQQTPGQGLQFLFEYFSETQRNKGNFPGRFSGRQFSNSRSEMNVSTLELGDSALYLCASSTYRAQETQYFGPGTRLLVL.

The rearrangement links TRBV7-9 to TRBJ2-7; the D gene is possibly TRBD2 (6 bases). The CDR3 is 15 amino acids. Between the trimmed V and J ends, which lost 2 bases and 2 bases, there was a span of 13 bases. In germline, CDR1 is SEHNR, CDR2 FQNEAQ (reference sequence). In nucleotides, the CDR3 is TGTGCCAGCAGCTTAATTCTAGCGCCAACCTACGAGCAGTACTTC. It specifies CASSLILAPTYEQYF.

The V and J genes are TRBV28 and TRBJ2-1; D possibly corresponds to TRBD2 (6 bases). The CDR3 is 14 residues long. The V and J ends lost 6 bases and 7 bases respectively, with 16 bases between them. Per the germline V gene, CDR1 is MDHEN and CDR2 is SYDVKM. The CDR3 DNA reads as TGTGCCAGCAGCCCGGACGGGGGTAGGAATGAGCAGTTCTTC. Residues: CASSPDGGRNEQFF.

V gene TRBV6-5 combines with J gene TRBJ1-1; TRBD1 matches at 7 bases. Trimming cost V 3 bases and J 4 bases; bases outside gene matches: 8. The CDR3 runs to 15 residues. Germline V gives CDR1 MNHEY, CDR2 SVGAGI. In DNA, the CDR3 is TGTGCCAGCAGTTATCTCGCGACAGGGCCCACTGAAGCTTTCTTT. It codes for CASSYLATGPTEAFF.

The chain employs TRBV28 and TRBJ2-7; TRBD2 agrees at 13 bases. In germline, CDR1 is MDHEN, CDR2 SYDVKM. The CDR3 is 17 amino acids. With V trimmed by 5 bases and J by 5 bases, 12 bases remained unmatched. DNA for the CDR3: TGTGCCAGCAGTCGTCGAATTGGGACTAGCGGGACCGACGAGCAGTACTTC. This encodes CASSRRIGTSGTDEQYF.

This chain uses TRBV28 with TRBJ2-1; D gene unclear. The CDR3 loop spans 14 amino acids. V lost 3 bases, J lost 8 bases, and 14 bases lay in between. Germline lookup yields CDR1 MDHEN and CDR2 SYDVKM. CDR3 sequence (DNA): TGTGCCAGCAGTTTGACTGGGATCGGGCATGAGCAGTTCTTC. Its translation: CASSLTGIGHEQFF.

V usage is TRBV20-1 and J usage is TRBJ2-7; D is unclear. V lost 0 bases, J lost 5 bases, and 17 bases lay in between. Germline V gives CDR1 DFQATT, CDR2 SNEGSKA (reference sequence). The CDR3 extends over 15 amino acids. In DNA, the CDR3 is TGCAGTGCTAGAGATCTTCACCTGGTTGCGGACGAGCAGTACTTC. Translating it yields CSARDLHLVADEQYF.

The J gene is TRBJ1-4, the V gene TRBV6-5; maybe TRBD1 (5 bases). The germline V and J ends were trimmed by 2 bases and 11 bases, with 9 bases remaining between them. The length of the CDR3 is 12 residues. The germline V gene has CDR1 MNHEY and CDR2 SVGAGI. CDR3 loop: CASSYGAGKLFF. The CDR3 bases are TGTGCCAGCAGTTACGGGGCAGGCAAACTGTTTTTT.

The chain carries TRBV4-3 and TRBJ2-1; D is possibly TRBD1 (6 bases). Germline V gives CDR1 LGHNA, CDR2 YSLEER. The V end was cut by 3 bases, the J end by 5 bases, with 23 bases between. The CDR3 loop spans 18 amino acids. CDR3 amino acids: CASSQDFDRLDVHNEQFF. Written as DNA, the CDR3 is TGCGCCAGCAGCCAGGACTTCGACAGGCTCGATGTACACAATGAGCAGTTCTTC.

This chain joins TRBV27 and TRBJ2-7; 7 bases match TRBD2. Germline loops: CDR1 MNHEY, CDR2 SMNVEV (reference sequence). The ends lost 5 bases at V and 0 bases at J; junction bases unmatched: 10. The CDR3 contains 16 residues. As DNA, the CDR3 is TGTGCCAGCAGTACCCTCGGGGGGTCCTTCTCCTACGAGCAGTACTTC. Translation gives CASSTLGGSFSYEQYF.

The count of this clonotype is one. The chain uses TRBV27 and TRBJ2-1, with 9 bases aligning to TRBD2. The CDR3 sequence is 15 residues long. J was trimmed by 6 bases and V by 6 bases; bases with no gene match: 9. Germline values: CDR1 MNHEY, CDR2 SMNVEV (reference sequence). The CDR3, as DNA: TGTGCCAGCAGGCTTACTAGCGGGCCGTTCAATGAGCAGTTCTTC. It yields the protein CASRLTSGPFNEQFF.

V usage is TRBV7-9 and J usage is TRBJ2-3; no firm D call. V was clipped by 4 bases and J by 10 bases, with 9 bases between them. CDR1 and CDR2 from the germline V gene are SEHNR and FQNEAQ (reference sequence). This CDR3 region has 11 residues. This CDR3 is CASSSLDAQYF. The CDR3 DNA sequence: TGTGCCAGCAGCTCTCTCGATGCGCAGTATTTT.